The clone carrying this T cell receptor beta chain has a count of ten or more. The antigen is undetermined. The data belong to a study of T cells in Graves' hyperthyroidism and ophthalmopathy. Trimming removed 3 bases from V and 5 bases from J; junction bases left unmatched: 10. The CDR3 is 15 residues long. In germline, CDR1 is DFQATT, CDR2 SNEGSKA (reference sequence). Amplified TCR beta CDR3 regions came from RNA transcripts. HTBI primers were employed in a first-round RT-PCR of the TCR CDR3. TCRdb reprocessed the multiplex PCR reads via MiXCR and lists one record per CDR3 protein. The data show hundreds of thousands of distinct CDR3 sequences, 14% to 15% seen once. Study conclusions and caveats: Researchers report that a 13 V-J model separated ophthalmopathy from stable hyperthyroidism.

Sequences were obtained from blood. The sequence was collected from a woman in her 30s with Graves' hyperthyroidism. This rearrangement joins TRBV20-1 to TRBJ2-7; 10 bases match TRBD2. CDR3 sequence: CSARGNSGRTNEQYF. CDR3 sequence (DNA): TGCAGTGCTAGGGGAAATAGCGGGAGGACCAACGAGCAGTACTTC.